This T cell receptor beta chain was sequenced in a study of cytomegalovirus exposure and HLA in healthy donors. Overall study: A prior analysis found 100 million to 140 million unique TCR beta sequences from approximately 200 million T cells. Study findings and constraints: According to an earlier analysis, most TCR beta V segments yielded productive rearrangements about 87% or about 30% of the time. CMV serostatus was the sole immune exposure data available.

The PCR made use of 60 Vbeta and 13 Jbeta primers. Under the authors' procedure: Unique TCR beta chains numbered around 75 million in a later analysis, with around 11 million shared. The repertoire was sequenced with immunoSEQ multiplex PCR; TCRdb's copy has only in-frame clones and lacks some. For V, J and clone size, that table is used; D and trimming come from the DNA. The table lists around 120,000 clones, around three quarters of them singletons. Germline V CDR1 and CDR2: SNHLY, FYNNEI. This CDR3 is built from 14 residues. The J segment lost 7 bases and the V segment lost 6 bases, leaving 8 bases of the junction unmatched. As concerns this clone: Its matching antigen is unknown.

The clonotype comes from a man aged 45 to 65 in good health and CMV-seropositive. Input material: PBMCs. The chain joins TRBV2 to TRBJ1-5, with 8 bases fitting TRBD1. CDR3 nucleotide sequence: TGTGCCAGCAGGGTAGGACAGGGAGGGCAGCCCCAGCATTTT. Its protein is CASRVGQGGQPQHF. The complete variable domain, with remaining parts taken from reference TRBV2 and TRBJ1-5, reads EPEVTQTPSHQVTQMGQEVILRCVPISNHLYFYWYRQILGQKVEFLVSFYNNEISEKSEIFDDQFSVERPDGSNFTLKIRSTKLEDSAMYFCASRVGQGGQPQHFGDGTRLSIL.